This T cell receptor beta chain was profiled in a study of blood T cells in healthy people across ages (dated by TCRdb to about 2015). For the wider study: In model experiments, template switching captured about one uniquely barcoded TCR beta cDNA molecule for every two T cells. To track age-related changes in TCR beta repertoire diversity, the study relied on deep sequencing normalized with unique cDNA molecular identifiers. The study analyzed two additional independent replicas of 1 million unique cDNA reads from the same blood draw for two donors, one aged 18 to 30 and one aged 80 or older. Four age groups were formed from the donors: young (average roughly 16 years), middle-aged (just under 40), aged (roughly 59) and long-lived (roughly 81). To avoid experimental bias, donors of different ages were distributed randomly across sequencing lanes. Findings and caveats that apply to the study as a whole: Observed TCR beta diversity per million T cells fell roughly linearly with age, and a significant reduction was already apparent by age around 40. Compared with the aged group, the long-lived group had more naive CD4+ T cells, fewer expanded clones and increased TCR diversity, a pattern suggesting age selection. Estimates of total diversity based on one million sequenced T cells were regarded as lower bounds and as underestimates. Since profiling was done on bulk unsorted PBMCs, naive and antigen-experienced compartments could not be conclusively compared. Because donor CMV infection status was unknown, age-related changes in expanded clonotypes were potentially confounded. The percentage of naive T cells measured by flow cytometry correlated strongly with observed TCR beta diversity.

The protocol used for the library was 5' RACE. Reads for this sample came from an Illumina HiSeq 2500. A second PCR of roughly 6 to 11 cycles was performed with a sample-barcoded 5' primer and a J-beta primer mix. Each TCR beta cDNA molecule received a unique molecular identifier from a template-switch 5' adaptor carrying 12 random nucleotides. Each sample yielded at least 3 million CDR3-containing paired-end reads. All of the RNA was converted into first-strand cDNA using the Mint cDNA synthesis kit, with a TRBC-specific oligonucleotide serving as the primer. After uracil-DNA glycosylase treatment, a first 18-cycle PCR used universal primers M1SS and BC2_uni_R on all cDNA. The published analysis was carried out like this. Normalization of each sample was performed by random selection of 1 million high-quality reads, each carrying a distinct molecular identifier. Reads sharing molecular identifiers were discarded rather than binned into consensus sequences. MiTCR, set to a Q25 quality threshold and the strictest error-elimination algorithm, was used for CDR3 identification, clonotype clustering and error correction. A nonparametric unseen species model with Euler transformation was used to estimate lower-bound total TCR beta diversity. TCRdb redid the processing of the public reads, applying fastp at Q25 and MiXCR, and retained in-frame beta chains. Each record represents a unique CDR3 protein, reported with the most common genes and DNA among its rows. TCRdb's processing, not the authors' own work, is the source of the V and J calls. The sample profile shows roughly 800,000 distinct CDR3 sequences; roughly 40% of them were found once. Jointly, the top ten make up 10% to 15% of the sample.

Systemically healthy Caucasian individuals from Russia, 35 to 50 in total and aged about 6 to 95 years, were included as donors. Ten milliliters of peripheral blood were drawn from each donor into EDTA-treated Vacutainer tubes. PBMCs were isolated by Ficoll-Paque density-gradient centrifugation, with at least 7 million obtained per sample. Total RNA, at least 5 micrograms per sample, was extracted from PBMCs with Trizol reagent. For every donor, flow cytometry on a PBMC aliquot measured the percentage of naive CD45RAhigh/CD27high T cells. This clonotype was counted a few times. It lacks a known antigen. Per-nucleotide qualities are absent, and no much larger clonotype sits a single base away. Trimming takes 2 bases off V and 7 bases off J; junction bases not matched to a gene: 10. CDR1 and CDR2 were assigned from the germline V gene as MNHEY and SVGAGI. The CDR3 contains 16 residues, cysteine and phenylalanine counted. The only DNA kept is the CDR3, 48 bases in frame from the first base.

The sequenced sample consisted of blood. The receptor was derived from a young man in good health. This sequence uses TRBV6-5 and TRBJ1-4; 7 central nucleotides agree with TRBD1. The CDR3 in this case is CASSYEYRGEAEKLFF. The DNA is as follows: TGTGCCAGCAGTTACGAATACAGGGGCGAGGCTGAAAAACTGTTTTTT.